The present TCR beta chain was sequenced within a study of CD8+ T cells in alopecia areata (dated by TCRdb to the late 2010s). Regarding the study in general: Treated patients were enrolled in an open-label pilot trial of oral tofacitinib, 5 to 10 mg twice daily, for moderate-to-severe alopecia areata. Tofacitinib was given for 6 to 18 months, followed by 6 months of follow-up off drug to assess delayed response and recurrence. For the treated patients, the SALT score, which quantifies what percentage of scalp surface area is affected, served as the measure of disease severity. High-throughput TCRbeta sequencing was used to examine T cell clonal expansion in alopecia areata in both the C3H/HeJ mouse model and human patients. On the human side, TCRbeta sequencing was run on scalp tissue and on sorted CD4+ and CD8+ peripheral blood T cells from healthy controls and from alopecia areata patients with either patchy or totalis/universalis disease. Biopsies were taken from tofacitinib-treated patients at baseline and at 4 and 24 weeks of treatment, and a later scalp biopsy was taken in several of the tofacitinib-treated patients. Clonality in the scalp was compared among normal scalp (n=4), patchy alopecia areata scalp (n=8), and alopecia totalis/universalis scalp (n=8). RNA was obtained with the PAXgene miRNA kit for fixed scalp, the miRNeasy kit for PBMCs, and the RNeasy kit for mouse skin. TCRbeta CDR3 regions were amplified by immunoSEQ multiplex PCR with 35 Vbeta forward and 13 Jbeta reverse primers.

Results and caveats for the whole study, not just this receptor: During tofacitinib treatment, many expanded lesional clones remained in scalp and blood, and this persistence may partly explain relapse after treatment is stopped. Compared with mice, TCR sequences shared between patients were less clear, possibly partly because of HLA diversity across the patient population. Lesional scalp, especially in alopecia totalis/universalis, showed higher clonality and more expanded CD8+ clones than normal scalp, suggesting antigenic drive. Unlike mouse skin, where gammadelta T cells dominate, normal human skin contains resident alphabeta T cells that get sequenced too, which complicates analysis of the scalp TCR repertoire. Because the treated cohort was small and had just a single nonresponder, larger studies are needed to establish links between baseline CD8+ expansion and response. Tofacitinib significantly lowered scalp clonality and the number of expanded CD8+ clones among the top 100 scalp clones.

CDR1 is given as GTSNPN and CDR2 as SVGIG, both from the germline V gene (reference sequence). Here V drops 1 base and J drops 0 bases, and the junction holds 15 bases not matched to any gene. The CDR3 runs 19 amino acids, cysteine and phenylalanine included. CDR3 DNA only is kept here, 57 bases in frame from base 1. Preparation of the library involved the immunoSEQ multiplex PCR assay. For TCR sequencing, RNA was extracted from every sample and reverse transcribed into cDNA to serve as template. First-strand cDNA was synthesized with SuperScript III using a 2:1 mix of oligo-dT and random hexamers. A synthetic immune receptor repertoire was used to gauge amplification bias, and whatever bias remained was removed computationally. The paper's processing steps were these. After raw reads were preprocessed to remove errors, the CDR3 was defined following IMGT conventions as running from the conserved cysteine to phenylalanine. Clonality was calculated as 1 minus Shannon entropy normalized by log2 of the number of productive unique TCRs. Whether each scalp clone was CD4 or CD8 was inferred by checking scalp TCRbeta sequences against the CD4 and CD8 repertoires from sorted blood. Not all clones reach the TCRdb copy of this immuneACCESS table, which keeps in-frame sequences only. Checked studies attribute under half of the gap to unresolved V genes and leave the rest unexplained. The V and J calls and clone size were taken over from that table, and D and trimming were inferred from the DNA. Present in this sample are around 110,000 clones, roughly 55% of which were seen just once. 12% of the sample is in the top ten clones.

This clone has more than one count but fewer than ten. What this receptor recognizes is not known. Base qualities are not at hand, and no much larger clone is one base apart. The time point label, read with the paper, signifies: 20 to 30 weeks on oral tofacitinib. The treatment or condition tag for this specimen amounts to: oral pan-JAK inhibitor, 5-10 mg twice daily. Peripheral blood and lesional scalp punch biopsies were obtained from patients with alopecia areata. After PBMCs were isolated by density centrifugation and stained for CD3, CD4 and CD8, a FACSAria was used to sort CD4+ and CD8+ T cells.

This clonotype was sampled from a human donor with alopecia areata. Sample: CD8+ T cells sorted from blood, taken at week 24, from a patient treated with tofacitinib. The V gene is TRBV30 and the J gene is TRBJ1-2; TRBD1 matches 9 bases in the middle. The CDR3 reads CAWSGDRVTLFLSNYGYTF. The base sequence is TGTGCCTGGAGTGGGGACAGGGTTACATTGTTTCTTTCTAACTATGGCTACACCTTC.